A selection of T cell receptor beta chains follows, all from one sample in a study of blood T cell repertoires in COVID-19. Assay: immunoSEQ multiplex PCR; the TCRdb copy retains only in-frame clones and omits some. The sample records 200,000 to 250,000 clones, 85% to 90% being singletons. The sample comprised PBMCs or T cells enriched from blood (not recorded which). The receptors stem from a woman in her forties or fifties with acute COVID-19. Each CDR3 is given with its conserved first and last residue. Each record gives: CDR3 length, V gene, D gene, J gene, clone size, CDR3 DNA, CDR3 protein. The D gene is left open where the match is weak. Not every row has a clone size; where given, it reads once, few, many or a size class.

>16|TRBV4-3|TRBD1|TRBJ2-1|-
TGCGCCAGCCAAGAACAGGGGGGAAGCTCCTACAATGAGCAGTTCTTC
CASQEQGGSSYNEQFF
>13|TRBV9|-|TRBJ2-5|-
TGTGCCAGCAGCGGAGGGCGGGATGAGACCCAGTACTTC
CASSGGRDETQYF
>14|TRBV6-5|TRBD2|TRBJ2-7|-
TGTGCCAGCAGCCGGGGACTAGCGGCCTACGAGCAGTACTTC
CASSRGLAAYEQYF
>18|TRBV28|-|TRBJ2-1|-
TGTGCCAGCAGTCCATCTCTCGGGGGCGGGAGAGATGGCAATGAGCAGTTCTTC
CASSPSLGGGRDGNEQFF
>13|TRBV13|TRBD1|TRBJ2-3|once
TGTGCCAGCAGCCTGACAGGGGCAGATACGCAGTATTTT
CASSLTGADTQYF
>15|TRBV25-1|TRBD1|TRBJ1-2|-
TGTGCCAGCAGTGACCAGGGGGCCATGGGCTATGGCTACACCTTC
CASSDQGAMGYGYTF
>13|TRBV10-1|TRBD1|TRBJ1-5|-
TGCGCCAGCAACCGACAGGGGCGACAGCCCCAGCATTTT
CASNRQGRQPQHF
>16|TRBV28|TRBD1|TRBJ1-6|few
TGTGCCAGCAGTTTATTCGGGACAGGGAACCCCTCACCCCTCCACTTT
CASSLFGTGNPSPLHF
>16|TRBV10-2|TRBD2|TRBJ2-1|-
TGCGCCAGCAGTGTAGGGACTAGCGGGAGGGAGTATGAGCAGTTCTTC
CASSVGTSGREYEQFF
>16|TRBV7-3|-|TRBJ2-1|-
TGTGCCAGCAGTCGAAGTGTCGGGGGCTCCTACAATGAGCAGTTCTTC
CASSRSVGGSYNEQFF
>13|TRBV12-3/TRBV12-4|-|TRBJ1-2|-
TGTGCCAGCAGTTTAGCGCGAGGGTATGGCTACACCTTC
CASSLARGYGYTF
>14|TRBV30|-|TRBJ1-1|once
TGTGCCTGGAGTGTACGAGCCATGAACACTGAAGCTTTCTTT
CAWSVRAMNTEAFF
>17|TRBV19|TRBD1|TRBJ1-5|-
TGTGCCAGTAGGCCGGGACAGGGAGCTTATAGCAATCAGCCCCAGCATTTT
CASRPGQGAYSNQPQHF
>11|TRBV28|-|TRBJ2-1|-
TGTGCCATCAGGGGAGGGGATGAGCAGTTCTTC
CAIRGGDEQFF
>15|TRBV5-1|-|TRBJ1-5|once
TGCGCCAGCAGCTTGGAGGGGCTAAGCAATCAGCCCCAGCATTTT
CASSLEGLSNQPQHF
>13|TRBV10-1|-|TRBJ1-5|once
TGCGCCAGCGCGGCAGGGTTTTATCAGCCCCAGCATTTT
CASAAGFYQPQHF
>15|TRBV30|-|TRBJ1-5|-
TGTGCCTGGAGTGTATTGGGCAGGGCCGATCAGCCCCAGCATTTT
CAWSVLGRADQPQHF
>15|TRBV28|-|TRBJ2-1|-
TGTGCCAGCTTGGGCTGGGGGCTCTCCTACAATGAGCAGTTCTTC
CASLGWGLSYNEQFF
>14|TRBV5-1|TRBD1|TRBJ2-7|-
TGCGCCAGCAGCTTGGGGACAGGGGTAGTAGAGCAGTACTTC
CASSLGTGVVEQYF
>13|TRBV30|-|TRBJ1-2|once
TGTGCCTGGAGTGTACGAGAAGCCACCCCTTACACCTTC
CAWSVREATPYTF
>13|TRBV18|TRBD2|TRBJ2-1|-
TGTGCCAGCTCACCAGGACTAGCGTTAGAGCAGTTCTTC
CASSPGLALEQFF
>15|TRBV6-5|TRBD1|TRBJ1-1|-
TGTGCCAGCAGGCGGGACAGGGGGCAAGTTTACGAAGCTTTCTTT
CASRRDRGQVYEAFF
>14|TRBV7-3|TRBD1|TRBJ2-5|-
TGTGCCAGCAGCTTAAGCACAGGGGTCGAGACCCAGTACTTC
CASSLSTGVETQYF
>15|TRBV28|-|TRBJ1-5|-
TGTGCCAGCAGTTTTCCAGGGGCGGGCAATCAGCCCCAGCATTTT
CASSFPGAGNQPQHF
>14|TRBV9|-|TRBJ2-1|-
TGTGCCAGCAGCGCAGATCGGAGGGACAATGAGCAGTTCTTC
CASSADRRDNEQFF
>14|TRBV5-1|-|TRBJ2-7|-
TGCGCCTCTCATGGCCCGGGGGTCTCCTACGAGCAGTACTTC
CASHGPGVSYEQYF
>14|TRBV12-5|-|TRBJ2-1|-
TGTGCTAGTGGCTGGGACTTGATCTACAATGAGCAGTTCTTC
CASGWDLIYNEQFF
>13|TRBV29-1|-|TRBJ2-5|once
TGCAGCGTTGACTGCAGGGGTATCGAGACCCAGTACTTC
CSVDCRGIETQYF
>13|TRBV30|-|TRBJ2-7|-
TGTGCCTTTAGACCGGACAGCCCCTACGAGCAGTACTTC
CAFRPDSPYEQYF
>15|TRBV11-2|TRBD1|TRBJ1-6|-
TGTGCCAGCAGATCGCTCCGGGACAGCCGGTCACCCCTCCACTTT
CASRSLRDSRSPLHF
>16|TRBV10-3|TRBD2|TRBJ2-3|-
TGTGCCATCAGTGAGTCGGTCAGCGGGAGGGCAGATACGCAGTATTTT
CAISESVSGRADTQYF
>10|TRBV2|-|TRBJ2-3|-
TGTGCCAGCAGTGAGGGCCGGCCGTATTTT
CASSEGRPYF
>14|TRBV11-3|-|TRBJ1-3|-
TGTGCCAGCAGCCAAGGACAACCAGGAAACACCATATATTTT
CASSQGQPGNTIYF
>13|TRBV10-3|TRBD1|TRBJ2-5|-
TGTGCCATCAGTGGGACAGGGACAGAGACCCAGTACTTC
CAISGTGTETQYF
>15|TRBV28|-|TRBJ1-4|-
TGTGCCAGCAGAGGAAACAGAGCAACTAATGAAAAACTGTTTTTT
CASRGNRATNEKLFF
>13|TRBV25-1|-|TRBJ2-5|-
TGTGCCAGCAGCCCCTGGGGAGGAGAGACCCAGTACTTC
CASSPWGGETQYF
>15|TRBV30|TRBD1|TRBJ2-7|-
TGTGCCTGGAGTCCAAGGGACAGGGGGACCTACGAGCAGTACTTC
CAWSPRDRGTYEQYF
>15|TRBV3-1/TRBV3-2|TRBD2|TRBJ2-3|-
TGTGCCAGCAGCCCCAGAGCGGGAGGCACAGATACGCAGTATTTT
CASSPRAGGTDTQYF
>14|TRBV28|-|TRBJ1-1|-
TGTGCCAGCAGGAGGGGGGGCACGGGCACTGAAGCTTTCTTT
CASRRGGTGTEAFF
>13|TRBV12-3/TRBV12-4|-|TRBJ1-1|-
TGTGCCAGCACCCAAACGGGGGACACTGAAGCTTTCTTT
CASTQTGDTEAFF
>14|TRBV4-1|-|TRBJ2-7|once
TGCGCCAGCAGCCAAAGTGGTCGGGGCTACGAGCAGTACTTC
CASSQSGRGYEQYF
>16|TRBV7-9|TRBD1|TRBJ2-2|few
TGTGCCAGCAGTCAGGGGACAGGGGCGAGAACCGGGGAGCTGTTTTTT
CASSQGTGARTGELFF
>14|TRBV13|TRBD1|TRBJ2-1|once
TGTGCCAGCAGGAGTGGACAGGGTATCTATGAGCAGTTCTTC
CASRSGQGIYEQFF
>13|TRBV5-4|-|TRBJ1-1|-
TGTGCCAGCAGCTTGGCAGAGAACACTGAAGCTTTCTTT
CASSLAENTEAFF
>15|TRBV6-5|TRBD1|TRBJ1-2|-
TGTGCCAGCAGTACCCGGGACAGCAGTAACTATGGCTACACCTTC
CASSTRDSSNYGYTF
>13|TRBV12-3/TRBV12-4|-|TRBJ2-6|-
TGTGCCAGCGGCGGGGCCGGGGCCAACGTCCTGACTTTC
CASGGAGANVLTF
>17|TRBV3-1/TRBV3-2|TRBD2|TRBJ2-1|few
TGTGCCAGCAGCCAAGAGATGCTAGCGGGAGTCGACAATGAGCAGTTCTTC
CASSQEMLAGVDNEQFF
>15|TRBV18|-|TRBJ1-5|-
TGTGCCAGCTCACCCCTCGACACACCCAATCAGCCCCAGCATTTT
CASSPLDTPNQPQHF
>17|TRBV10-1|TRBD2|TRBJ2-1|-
TGCGCCAGCGCTCAACCGGGACTACCGACCTCCTACAATGAGCAGTTCTTC
CASAQPGLPTSYNEQFF
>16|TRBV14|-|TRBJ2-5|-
TGTGCCAGCAGCCAAGATCGGGGTCTAGTCGGAAAGACCCAGTACTTC
CASSQDRGLVGKTQYF
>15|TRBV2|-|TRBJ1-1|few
TGTGCCAGCAGTGAAGGTGCGGGGGGATGGACTGAAGCTTTCTTT
CASSEGAGGWTEAFF
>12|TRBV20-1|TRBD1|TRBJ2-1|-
TGCAGTGCTAATGACAGGGTCAATGAGCAGTTCTTC
CSANDRVNEQFF
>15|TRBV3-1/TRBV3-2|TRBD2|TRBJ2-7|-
TGTGCCAGCAGCCAAGTCGCTAGCGGACTCTACGAGCAGTACTTC
CASSQVASGLYEQYF
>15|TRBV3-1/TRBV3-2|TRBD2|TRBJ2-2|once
TGTGCCAGCAGCCAGACCCTTGGGAGGGCCGGGGAGCTGTTTTTT
CASSQTLGRAGELFF
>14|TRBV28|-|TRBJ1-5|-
TGTGCCAGCAGTCGAGGGTGGGGCAATCAGCCCCAGCATTTT
CASSRGWGNQPQHF
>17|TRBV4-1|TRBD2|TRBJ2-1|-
TGCGCCAGCAGCCACACCAATCTAGCGGGAGCTTACAATGAGCAGTTCTTC
CASSHTNLAGAYNEQFF
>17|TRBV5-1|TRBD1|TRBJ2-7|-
TGCGCCAGCAGCTTGGCAGTGTCAGGACAGGGTTCGACCGAGCAGTACTTC
CASSLAVSGQGSTEQYF
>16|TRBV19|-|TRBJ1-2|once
TGTGCCAGTAGTATCTCAACCTCCGGGATTAACTATGGCTACACCTTC
CASSISTSGINYGYTF
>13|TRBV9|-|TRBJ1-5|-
TGTGCCAGCAGCGTAGACCGGAATCAGCCCCAGCATTTT
CASSVDRNQPQHF